Listed below are T cell receptor beta chains from one sample, sequenced in a study of blood T cell repertoires in COVID-19. Repertoires were generated with immunoSEQ multiplex PCR, while TCRdb's copy carries only in-frame clones and drops some. In the table there are 250,000 or so clones, 65% to 85% of which are singletons. Input material: PBMCs or T cells enriched from blood (not recorded which). The origin of the receptors is a man aged 50 to 59 who had recovered from COVID-19. Each CDR3 is given with its conserved first and last residue. The order of the fields is CDR3 protein, CDR3 DNA, clone size, V gene, J gene, CDR3 length, D gene. The D gene is left open where the match is weak. Not every row has a clone size; where given, it reads once, few, many or a size class.

CDR3 protein: CATSSAREDYGYTF
CDR3 DNA: TGTGCCACCAGCAGCGCCCGAGAGGACTATGGCTACACCTTC
clone size: NA
V gene: TRBV15
J gene: TRBJ1-2
CDR3 length: 14
D gene: NA

CDR3 protein: CASSVAPSRGANNEQFF
CDR3 DNA: TGTGCCAGCAGCGTAGCGCCCTCCCGGGGGGCCAACAATGAGCAGTTCTTC
clone size: NA
V gene: TRBV9
J gene: TRBJ2-1
CDR3 length: 17
D gene: NA

CDR3 protein: CASSLVGQGSTEAFF
CDR3 DNA: TGTGCCAGCAGCTTAGTGGGACAGGGGTCCACTGAAGCTTTCTTT
clone size: NA
V gene: TRBV7-2
J gene: TRBJ1-1
CDR3 length: 15
D gene: TRBD1

CDR3 protein: CASSLSQASNYGYTF
CDR3 DNA: TGTGCCAGCAGCTTATCACAGGCCAGCAACTATGGCTACACCTTC
clone size: NA
V gene: TRBV7-9
J gene: TRBJ1-2
CDR3 length: 15
D gene: NA

CDR3 protein: CASSQATGTGNTIYF
CDR3 DNA: TGTGCCAGCAGCCAAGCGACAGGAACTGGAAACACCATATATTTT
clone size: NA
V gene: TRBV3-1/TRBV3-2
J gene: TRBJ1-3
CDR3 length: 15
D gene: NA

CDR3 protein: CASSEHYGGNQPQHF
CDR3 DNA: TGTGCCAGCAGTGAACACTACGGGGGCAATCAGCCCCAGCATTTT
clone size: NA
V gene: TRBV6-1
J gene: TRBJ1-5
CDR3 length: 15
D gene: NA

CDR3 protein: CASSFNGNQPQHF
CDR3 DNA: TGTGCCAGCAGTTTTAATGGCAATCAGCCCCAGCATTTT
clone size: once
V gene: TRBV12-3/TRBV12-4
J gene: TRBJ1-5
CDR3 length: 13
D gene: NA

CDR3 protein: CASSYVGLAGDYNEQFF
CDR3 DNA: TGTGCCAGCAGTTACGTCGGACTAGCGGGAGACTACAATGAGCAGTTCTTC
clone size: NA
V gene: TRBV6-2/TRBV6-3
J gene: TRBJ2-1
CDR3 length: 17
D gene: TRBD2

CDR3 protein: CASSAWEVAGGYNEQFF
CDR3 DNA: TGTGCCAGCAGCGCATGGGAGGTAGCGGGAGGATACAATGAGCAGTTCTTC
clone size: once
V gene: TRBV9
J gene: TRBJ2-1
CDR3 length: 17
D gene: TRBD2

CDR3 protein: CASSRGGGVPPLNTEAFF
CDR3 DNA: TGTGCCAGCAGCCGAGGGGGGGGCGTCCCCCCCCTGAACACTGAAGCTTTCTTT
clone size: NA
V gene: TRBV7-9
J gene: TRBJ1-1
CDR3 length: 18
D gene: NA

CDR3 protein: CASSVRGSSYNEQFF
CDR3 DNA: TGTGCCAGCAGCGTACGCGGGAGCTCCTACAATGAGCAGTTCTTC
clone size: NA
V gene: TRBV11-2
J gene: TRBJ2-1
CDR3 length: 15
D gene: TRBD2

CDR3 protein: CASSPRTTRSVETQYF
CDR3 DNA: TGTGCCAGCAGCCCCCGAACTACAAGGTCGGTTGAGACCCAGTACTTC
clone size: once
V gene: TRBV5-6
J gene: TRBJ2-5
CDR3 length: 16
D gene: NA

CDR3 protein: CASRGREVAEAFF
CDR3 DNA: TGTGCCAGCAGAGGCAGGGAAGTCGCTGAAGCTTTCTTT
clone size: NA
V gene: TRBV6-5
J gene: TRBJ1-1
CDR3 length: 13
D gene: NA

CDR3 protein: CASSDRVYGYTF
CDR3 DNA: TGTGCCAGCAGCGACAGGGTATATGGCTACACCTTC
clone size: NA
V gene: TRBV2
J gene: TRBJ1-2
CDR3 length: 12
D gene: TRBD1

CDR3 protein: CATTQPGENEQFF
CDR3 DNA: TGTGCCACCACCCAGCCAGGGGAAAATGAGCAGTTCTTC
clone size: NA
V gene: TRBV15
J gene: TRBJ2-1
CDR3 length: 13
D gene: NA

CDR3 protein: CASSPGGYTGELFF
CDR3 DNA: TGTGCCAGCAGCCCCGGGGGGTACACCGGGGAGCTGTTTTTT
clone size: NA
V gene: TRBV7-9
J gene: TRBJ2-2
CDR3 length: 14
D gene: TRBD2

CDR3 protein: CASSPLASDTQYF
CDR3 DNA: TGTGCCAGTAGTCCCCTAGCGTCAGATACGCAGTATTTT
clone size: NA
V gene: TRBV19
J gene: TRBJ2-3
CDR3 length: 13
D gene: NA

CDR3 protein: CASSHSGQGGYEQYF
CDR3 DNA: TGTGCCAGCAGCCATTCAGGACAGGGAGGCTACGAGCAGTACTTC
clone size: NA
V gene: TRBV3-1/TRBV3-2
J gene: TRBJ2-7
CDR3 length: 15
D gene: TRBD1

CDR3 protein: CASSLIQGAGEAFF
CDR3 DNA: TGTGCCAGCAGCCTTATCCAGGGGGCCGGTGAAGCTTTCTTT
clone size: NA
V gene: TRBV7-6
J gene: TRBJ1-1
CDR3 length: 14
D gene: TRBD1

CDR3 protein: CASSTSGGSDSPLHF
CDR3 DNA: TGCGCCAGCAGCACATCAGGGGGTTCGGATTCACCCCTCCACTTT
clone size: once
V gene: TRBV5-1
J gene: TRBJ1-6
CDR3 length: 15
D gene: TRBD1

CDR3 protein: CASGLVLQGSGELFF
CDR3 DNA: TGTGCTAGTGGTTTGGTACTACAGGGGAGCGGGGAGCTGTTTTTT
clone size: NA
V gene: TRBV12-5
J gene: TRBJ2-2
CDR3 length: 15
D gene: TRBD1

CDR3 protein: CASSQPDRGKETQYF
CDR3 DNA: TGTGCCAGCAGCCAACCGGACAGGGGGAAAGAGACCCAGTACTTC
clone size: NA
V gene: TRBV4-2
J gene: TRBJ2-5
CDR3 length: 15
D gene: TRBD1

CDR3 protein: CASSLLAGGSTDTQYF
CDR3 DNA: TGTGCCAGCAGCTTACTAGCGGGGGGGTCCACAGATACGCAGTATTTT
clone size: NA
V gene: TRBV5-5
J gene: TRBJ2-3
CDR3 length: 16
D gene: TRBD2

CDR3 protein: CASSERMSGDYGYTF
CDR3 DNA: TGTGCCAGCAGTGAAAGGATGTCAGGGGACTATGGCTACACCTTC
clone size: NA
V gene: TRBV6-1
J gene: TRBJ1-2
CDR3 length: 15
D gene: NA

CDR3 protein: CAIRLLAGLGLYEQYF
CDR3 DNA: TGTGCCATCAGGTTACTAGCGGGATTGGGGCTCTACGAGCAGTACTTC
clone size: NA
V gene: TRBV10-3
J gene: TRBJ2-7
CDR3 length: 16
D gene: TRBD2

CDR3 protein: CASSIDRRGTNEKLFF
CDR3 DNA: TGTGCCAGTAGTATAGATCGAAGGGGGACTAATGAAAAACTGTTTTTT
clone size: NA
V gene: TRBV19
J gene: TRBJ1-4
CDR3 length: 16
D gene: NA

CDR3 protein: CASSEWSGTGKETQYF
CDR3 DNA: TGTGCCAGCAGTGAATGGAGCGGGACGGGGAAAGAGACCCAGTACTTC
clone size: NA
V gene: TRBV25-1
J gene: TRBJ2-5
CDR3 length: 16
D gene: TRBD2

CDR3 protein: CARPWERTRPYNQPQHF
CDR3 DNA: TGCGCCCGCCCATGGGAGAGGACGCGGCCTTACAATCAGCCCCAGCATTTT
clone size: once
V gene: TRBV10-1
J gene: TRBJ1-5
CDR3 length: 17
D gene: NA

CDR3 protein: CASSPTIAPNTEAFF
CDR3 DNA: TGTGCCAGCAGTCCTACAATAGCCCCGAACACTGAAGCTTTCTTT
clone size: NA
V gene: TRBV6-5
J gene: TRBJ1-1
CDR3 length: 15
D gene: NA

CDR3 protein: CASSFRQGRGNSPLHF
CDR3 DNA: TGCGCCAGCAGCTTTCGACAGGGTCGGGGAAATTCACCCCTCCACTTT
clone size: NA
V gene: TRBV5-1
J gene: TRBJ1-6
CDR3 length: 16
D gene: TRBD1

CDR3 protein: CASSSGTGERNEQFF
CDR3 DNA: TGTGCCAGCAGCTCCGGGACAGGGGAGAGGAATGAGCAGTTCTTC
clone size: NA
V gene: TRBV7-2
J gene: TRBJ2-1
CDR3 length: 15
D gene: TRBD1

CDR3 protein: CASSLGGNVNQPQHF
CDR3 DNA: TGTGCCAGCAGCTTAGGAGGGAACGTCAATCAGCCCCAGCATTTT
clone size: NA
V gene: TRBV11-2
J gene: TRBJ1-5
CDR3 length: 15
D gene: NA

CDR3 protein: CASYLEMGPQETQYF
CDR3 DNA: TGCGCCAGCTATTTGGAAATGGGCCCCCAAGAGACCCAGTACTTC
clone size: NA
V gene: TRBV5-1
J gene: TRBJ2-5
CDR3 length: 15
D gene: NA

CDR3 protein: CASSRSPRGVYEQYF
CDR3 DNA: TGTGCCAGCAGCCGGAGTCCTCGGGGTGTGTACGAGCAGTACTTC
clone size: NA
V gene: TRBV13
J gene: TRBJ2-7
CDR3 length: 15
D gene: NA

CDR3 protein: CASSSGFYEQYF
CDR3 DNA: TGTGCCAGCAGTTCGGGTTTCTACGAGCAGTACTTC
clone size: NA
V gene: TRBV28
J gene: TRBJ2-7
CDR3 length: 12
D gene: NA

CDR3 protein: CASIGIDGYTF
CDR3 DNA: TGTGCCAGCATCGGGATTGATGGCTACACCTTC
clone size: NA
V gene: TRBV27
J gene: TRBJ1-2
CDR3 length: 11
D gene: NA

CDR3 protein: CASSPPEGLAYEQYF
CDR3 DNA: TGTGCCAGCAGCCCTCCCGAGGGATTGGCCTACGAGCAGTACTTC
clone size: NA
V gene: TRBV7-9
J gene: TRBJ2-7
CDR3 length: 15
D gene: NA

CDR3 protein: CSVGLPGQGPYEQYF
CDR3 DNA: TGCAGCGTCGGACTACCGGGACAGGGACCATACGAGCAGTACTTC
clone size: NA
V gene: TRBV29-1
J gene: TRBJ2-7
CDR3 length: 15
D gene: TRBD1

CDR3 protein: CASSFSLATGELFF
CDR3 DNA: TGCGCCAGCAGCTTTAGTCTAGCGACCGGGGAGCTGTTTTTT
clone size: NA
V gene: TRBV5-1
J gene: TRBJ2-2
CDR3 length: 14
D gene: NA

CDR3 protein: CSARDPDEAFF
CDR3 DNA: TGCAGTGCTAGAGATCCAGATGAAGCTTTCTTT
clone size: NA
V gene: TRBV20-1
J gene: TRBJ1-1
CDR3 length: 11
D gene: NA

CDR3 protein: CASSQDRGGGNTIYF
CDR3 DNA: TGTGCCAGCAGCCAGGACAGGGGCGGGGGAAACACCATATATTTT
clone size: NA
V gene: TRBV6-5
J gene: TRBJ1-3
CDR3 length: 15
D gene: TRBD1

CDR3 protein: CASSLSQGLRETQYF
CDR3 DNA: TGTGCCAGCAGCCTAAGCCAGGGACTGCGGGAGACCCAGTACTTC
clone size: few
V gene: TRBV9
J gene: TRBJ2-5
CDR3 length: 15
D gene: NA

CDR3 protein: CASSLTRHQNTEAFF
CDR3 DNA: TGTGCCAGCAGCTTAACCCGACACCAGAACACTGAAGCTTTCTTT
clone size: NA
V gene: TRBV7-9
J gene: TRBJ1-1
CDR3 length: 15
D gene: NA

CDR3 protein: CASSSSGGVVGIQYF
CDR3 DNA: TGTGCCAGCAGCTCTAGCGGGGGGGTGGTGGGCATTCAGTACTTC
clone size: NA
V gene: TRBV5-4
J gene: TRBJ2-4
CDR3 length: 15
D gene: TRBD2

CDR3 protein: CASSAQTGNNYGYTF
CDR3 DNA: TGTGCCAGCAGCGCCCAGACAGGGAACAACTATGGCTACACCTTC
clone size: NA
V gene: TRBV7-9
J gene: TRBJ1-2
CDR3 length: 15
D gene: TRBD1

CDR3 protein: CASSAGVNTEAFF
CDR3 DNA: TGTGCCAGCTCTGCTGGAGTGAACACTGAAGCTTTCTTT
clone size: NA
V gene: TRBV18
J gene: TRBJ1-1
CDR3 length: 13
D gene: NA

CDR3 protein: CASSVDPSGGTSYNEQFF
CDR3 DNA: TGTGCCAGCAGCGTAGATCCTAGCGGGGGGACCTCCTACAATGAGCAGTTCTTC
clone size: NA
V gene: TRBV9
J gene: TRBJ2-1
CDR3 length: 18
D gene: TRBD2

CDR3 protein: CASSVLASQGETQYF
CDR3 DNA: TGTGCCAGCAGCGTATTGGCCTCCCAGGGGGAGACCCAGTACTTC
clone size: NA
V gene: TRBV9
J gene: TRBJ2-5
CDR3 length: 15
D gene: NA